One and the same sample provided the 32 T cell receptor beta chains below, sequenced in a study of blood T cell repertoires in COVID-19. Produced via immunoSEQ multiplex PCR; TCRdb's table is partial and in-frame only. The table lists more than 250,000 clones, around 86% of them singletons, with 1% in the top ten. Material: peripheral blood. The receptor source for this set is a man aged 50-60 years with active or convalescent COVID-19.

The chain combines TRBV4-3 with TRBJ1-4; 8 bases align to TRBD1. The V and J ends lost 6 bases and 4 bases, in that order; junction bases with no gene match: 10. The length of the CDR3 is 16 residues. In germline, CDR1 is LGHNA, CDR2 YSLEER. The CDR3 region is CASREPGQGNNEKLFF. The CDR3 DNA follows: TGCGCCAGCAGGGAACCTGGACAGGGAAATAATGAAAAACTGTTTTTT.

The chain carries TRBV29-1 and TRBJ2-1, with TRBD1 matching 11 bases. Germline V lookup: CDR1 SQVTM, CDR2 ANQGSEA. Trimming cost V 3 bases and J 7 bases; bases outside gene matches: 5. The CDR3 runs to 14 residues. CDR3 loop: CSVERDRGNNEQFF. The CDR3 DNA reads TGCAGCGTTGAGCGGGACAGGGGGAATAATGAGCAGTTCTTC.

Only one count was recorded for this clone. The chain recombines TRBV5-1 with TRBJ2-1; tentatively, D is TRBD1 (5 bases). CDR1 is SGHRS and CDR2 is YFSETQ in the germline V gene. V lost 2 bases and J lost 5, with 11 bases in between. The CDR3 length is 14 residues. The CDR3 DNA reads as TGCGCCAGCAGCTTAGGGGTGTCGGACAATGAGCAGTTCTTC. Protein sequence: CASSLGVSDNEQFF.

V is TRBV6-5 and J is TRBJ2-1; a possible D gene is TRBD2 (5 bases). Trimming shortened V by 0 bases and J by 5 bases, and 14 bases separated the two germline ends. From germline, CDR1 is MNHEY and CDR2 SVGAGI. There are 16 residues in the CDR3. This CDR3 is CASSYSQGGSNNEQFF. The CDR3 region has the DNA TGTGCCAGCAGTTACTCCCAAGGCGGGTCGAACAATGAGCAGTTCTTC.

The DNA for the CDR3 is TGTGCCAGCAGCCCTGGGACGGAGGGTTTCGAGGGCTACACCTTC. It translates to CASSPGTEGFEGYTF. V gene TRBV5-4 combines with J gene TRBJ1-2; TRBD1 might be the D (5 bases). V lost 4 bases and J 8 bases, leaving 21 bases between the germline ends. CDR3 length equals 15 residues. Per germline, CDR1 SGHNT and CDR2 YYREEE (reference sequence). Looking up the rest from reference TRBV5-4 and TRBJ1-2 gives the full variable domain: ETGVTQSPTHLIKTRGQQVTLRCSSQSGHNTVSWYQQALGQGPQFIFQYYREEENGRGNFPPRFSGLQFPNYSSELNVNALELDDSALYLCASSPGTEGFEGYTFGSGTRLTVV.

V usage is TRBV7-9 and J usage is TRBJ2-7; TRBD2 agrees at 12 bases. J was trimmed by 4 bases and V by 5 bases; bases with no gene match: 9. CDR1 SEHNR and CDR2 FQNEAQ come from the germline V gene (reference sequence). The CDR3 extends over 16 amino acids. This CDR3 is CASSPRSGTSGYEQYF. The CDR3 DNA reads as TGTGCCAGCAGCCCACGGTCCGGGACTAGCGGGTACGAGCAGTACTTC.

J is TRBJ1-5 and V is TRBV19; 9 bases are shared with TRBD1. Germline values: CDR1 LNHDA, CDR2 SQIVND (reference sequence). V was clipped by 5 bases and J by 4 bases; unmatched bases: 6. CDR3 length: 15 amino acids. The chain's CDR3 is CASSQQGAGNQPQHF. DNA of the CDR3: TGTGCCAGTAGTCAACAGGGGGCTGGGAATCAGCCCCAGCATTTT.

This clone was seen a handful of times. The CDR3 loop reads CASTAGGRDTGELFF. The CDR3 nucleotides are TGTGCCAGCACCGCGGGCGGGAGGGACACCGGGGAGCTGTTTTTT. The chain recombines TRBV6-5 with TRBJ2-2; 9 bases map to TRBD2. This CDR3 contains 15 residues. Germline V gene lookup returns CDR1 MNHEY and CDR2 SVGAGI. V was clipped by 7 bases and J by 3 bases; unmatched bases: 6.

This clone has just a few counts. V is TRBV6-6 and J is TRBJ2-3, with D perhaps TRBD2 (5 bases). Per germline, CDR1 MNHNY and CDR2 SVGAGI (reference sequence). The CDR3 sequence is 17 residues long. V was trimmed by 5 bases and J by 0 bases, leaving 18 bases between them. The CDR3, as DNA: TGTGCCAGCAGTCGCCGACTACCCGTCGCTAGCACAGATACGCAGTATTTT. It specifies CASSRRLPVASTDTQYF.

This chain connects TRBV7-2 to TRBJ1-1; D is uncertain. This CDR3 is built from 13 residues. The germline V gene encodes CDR1 SGHTA and CDR2 FQGNSA. V was pared by 5 bases and J by 0 bases, with 7 bases between. As DNA, the CDR3 is TGTGCCAGCAGCCAGCAGGTGAACACTGAAGCTTTCTTT. This encodes CASSQQVNTEAFF.

V usage is TRBV4-3 and J usage is TRBJ2-5, with a possible D match to TRBD1 (5 bases). Looked up from germline, CDR1 is LGHNA and CDR2 is YSLEER. V gave up 4 bases and J gave up 2 bases, with 14 bases separating them. The CDR3 runs 15 residues. The DNA for the CDR3 is TGCGCCAGCAGCCGAGGACCAGGGTTGCAAGAGACCCAGTACTTC. Translating gives CASSRGPGLQETQYF.

Comments on this clone: In the same sample, other DNA sequences code for this CDR3. The J gene is TRBJ1-2, the V gene TRBV19; D unclear. This CDR3 is built from 11 residues. Trimming pared 7 bases from V and 5 bases from J, leaving 8 bases between. Germline CDR1 is LNHDA and CDR2 is SQIVND (reference sequence). This CDR3 reads CASIGNYGYTF. CDR3 in DNA: TGTGCCAGTATCGGGAATTATGGCTACACCTTC. The variable domain in full, with the rest retrieved from reference TRBV19 and TRBJ1-2, is DGGITQSPKYLFRKEGQNVTLSCEQNLNHDAMYWYRQDPGQGLRLIYYSQIVNDFQKGDIAEGYSVSREKKESFPLTVTSAQKNPTAFYLCASIGNYGYTFGSGTRLTVV.

A remark on this clone: An end of the junction differs from the germline gene, which may be a read error. V usage is TRBV7-2 and J usage is TRBJ2-1; TRBD2 agrees at 9 bases. CDR1 and CDR2 from the germline V gene are SGHTA and FQGNSA. The CDR3 totals 16 residues. The CDR3 region has the DNA TGTGCCAGCACCTTAGGGTTGCGCGGGGGGGGCAATGAGCAGTTCTTC. It is translated as CASTLGLRGGGNEQFF.

In its sample, this clone was seen many times. V gene TRBV16 combines with J gene TRBJ2-1, with 8 bases identical to TRBD1. Trimming at V came to 0 bases and at J to 7 bases, leaving 5 bases not matched to a gene. CDR1 is KGHSY, CDR2 FQNENV, per germline. The CDR3 has 15 amino acids. CDR3 sequence reads: CASSQSGRGQNEQFF. The CDR3 DNA is TGTGCCAGCAGCCAATCAGGCAGGGGGCAGAATGAGCAGTTCTTC.

The chain has TRBV28 and TRBJ2-3; the D gene is possibly TRBD2 (5 bases). Per the germline V gene, CDR1 is MDHEN and CDR2 is SYDVKM. The V and J ends lost 6 bases and 1 base respectively, with 17 bases between them. The CDR3 contains 16 residues. The CDR3 spells CASSPAGVPGTDTQYF. CDR3 nucleotide sequence: TGTGCCAGCAGCCCCGCCGGGGTTCCAGGCACAGATACGCAGTATTTT.

Worth noting for this clone: At the DNA level, this CDR3 is encoded by other sequences in the same sample as well. In DNA form, the CDR3 reads TGTGCCAGCTCACCGGACAGGGGCAATCAGCCCCAGCATTTT. This gives the protein CASSPDRGNQPQHF. V usage is TRBV18 and J usage is TRBJ1-5; 8 bases are shared with TRBD1. The V gene end was trimmed by 3 bases and the J gene end by 2 bases; junction bases not matched to a gene: 0. From germline, CDR1 is KGHSH and CDR2 LQKENI. The CDR3 extends over 14 amino acids.

Here the CDR3 reads CASSQASFRTGFEGYTF. As DNA, the CDR3 is TGCGCCAGCAGCCAAGCCTCATTCCGGACAGGGTTTGAAGGCTACACCTTC. This chain links TRBV4-1 with TRBJ1-2; TRBD1 agrees at 8 bases. In germline, CDR1 is MGHRA, CDR2 YSYEKL. Trimming took 1 base from V and 8 from J; bases not matched to a gene: 15. This CDR3 has 17 residues.

This chain links TRBV18 with TRBJ1-2; no reliable D call. Trimming pared 0 bases from V and 1 base from J, leaving 6 bases between. The CDR3 extends over 14 amino acids. CDR1 is KGHSH, CDR2 LQKENI, per germline. CDR3 in amino acids: CASSPPVVNYGYTF. Here the CDR3 DNA reads TGTGCCAGCTCACCACCGGTAGTTAACTATGGCTACACCTTC.

This clone was seen only once. The same CDR3 is also encoded by other DNA sequences in this sample. The V gene is TRBV28, the J gene TRBJ1-2; unclear D gene. Germline loops: CDR1 MDHEN, CDR2 SYDVKM. The CDR3 runs to 12 residues. Trimming took off 5 bases at V and 4 bases at J, with 8 bases between the two ends. The DNA of the CDR3 is TGTGCCAGCAGTCTCGGCGGCTATGGCTACACCTTC. Translated: CASSLGGYGYTF.

This clone was observed many times. V is TRBV6-2 or TRBV6-3 and J is TRBJ2-5; 7 positions match TRBD1. V shed 5 bases, J shed 3 bases, and the junction held 9 bases outside the gene matches. The CDR3 consists of 15 residues. Germline values: CDR1 MNHEY, CDR2 SVGEGT. The CDR3: CASSLHGGTEETQYF. The CDR3 DNA follows: TGTGCCAGCAGTCTCCACGGTGGGACAGAAGAGACCCAGTACTTC.

The V and J genes are TRBV3-1 (or the pseudogene TRBV3-2) and TRBJ1-1; 12 bases are a match to TRBD1. This CDR3 contains 13 residues. Looked up from germline, CDR1 is LGHDT and CDR2 is YNNKEL (reference sequence). V shed 4 bases and J 10 bases; nucleotides not matched to a gene: 4. The CDR3 here is CASSPGTGGPAFF. CDR3 sequence (DNA): TGTGCCAGCAGCCCCGGGACAGGGGGCCCAGCTTTCTTT.

This clone has more than one count but fewer than ten. The CDR3, as DNA: TGCGCCAGCAGCCGTGGCAGGGAGGCCGGGGAGCTGTTTTTT. It is translated as CASSRGREAGELFF. This chain joins TRBV4-1 and TRBJ2-2; tentative D call: TRBD2 (6 bases). V was pared by 4 bases and J by 6 bases, with 12 bases between. The germline V gene encodes CDR1 MGHRA and CDR2 YSYEKL. The CDR3 length is 14 residues.

Turning to this clone: Other DNA variants within this sample encode the same CDR3. In DNA form, the CDR3 reads TGTGCCACCAGGGGGGGGATGAACACTGAAGCTTTCTTT. Its protein is CATRGGMNTEAFF. The V and J genes are TRBV24-1 and TRBJ1-1; D possibly corresponds to TRBD1 (5 bases). V dropped 7 bases and J dropped 0 bases, with 8 bases sitting between them. CDR1 is KGHDR, CDR2 SFDVKD, per germline. The CDR3 spans 13 residues.

The chain couples TRBV5-1 to TRBJ1-4; D may be TRBD1 (6 bases). The germline CDR1 and CDR2 sequences are SGHRS and YFSETQ. The length of the CDR3 is 16 residues. Trimming left V 4 bases short and J 8 bases short, with 21 bases between. The CDR3 coding sequence is TGCGCCAGCAGCGCGGAGCCGGGACAAAAGAGGGAAAAACTGTTTTTT. This sequence encodes CASSAEPGQKREKLFF. Drawing the rest from reference TRBV5-1 and TRBJ1-4, the complete variable domain is KAGVTQTPRYLIKTRGQQVTLSCSPISGHRSVSWYQQTPGQGLQFLFEYFSETQRNKGNFPGRFSGRQFSNSRSEMNVSTLELGDSALYLCASSAEPGQKREKLFFGSGTQLSVL.

The chain has TRBV6-5 and TRBJ1-1, with 8 nucleotides matching TRBD1. The CDR3 covers 14 residues. Per germline, CDR1 MNHEY and CDR2 SVGAGI. Trimming cost V 6 bases and J 5 bases; bases outside gene matches: 8. CDR3 sequence (DNA): TGTGCCAGCAGCGCCGGACAGGGTAAAACTGAAGCTTTCTTT. Its translation is CASSAGQGKTEAFF.

This chain joins TRBV10-2 and TRBJ2-7; 8 bases match TRBD2. The CDR3 is 11 amino acids. Losses at the gene ends were 10 bases for V and 3 bases for J; bases not matched to a gene: 2. Per the germline V gene, CDR1 is WSHSY and CDR2 is SAAADI. The CDR3 coding sequence is TGCGCCACCGGGACTAGCTACGAGCAGTACTTC. Amino acids: CATGTSYEQYF.

The rearrangement joins TRBV5-1 to TRBJ2-5; 10 bases align to TRBD2. The V and J ends lost 1 base and 4 bases, in that order; junction bases with no gene match: 10. CDR1 and CDR2 (germline): SGHRS, YFSETQ. The CDR3 is 17 amino acids. CDR3 sequence: CASSLSASGGLRETQYF. DNA for the CDR3: TGCGCCAGCAGCTTGAGTGCTAGCGGGGGCCTCCGAGAGACCCAGTACTTC.

The rearrangement uses TRBV5-1 and TRBJ2-3; possibly TRBD1 or TRBD2 for D (6 bases each). V was pared by 4 bases and J by 4 bases, with 16 bases between. The CDR3 covers 15 residues. Looked up from germline, CDR1 is SGHRS and CDR2 is YFSETQ. The CDR3 nucleotides are TGCGCCAGCAGCCTGGAGGGGGTATATGCAGATACGCAGTATTTT. This codes for CASSLEGVYADTQYF. Using reference TRBV5-1 and TRBJ2-3 for the parts outside the CDR3, the full variable domain is KAGVTQTPRYLIKTRGQQVTLSCSPISGHRSVSWYQQTPGQGLQFLFEYFSETQRNKGNFPGRFSGRQFSNSRSEMNVSTLELGDSALYLCASSLEGVYADTQYFGPGTRLTVL.

This chain connects TRBV2 to TRBJ2-7, with D possibly being TRBD2 (6 bases). V lost 6 bases, J lost 2 bases, and 14 bases lay in between. Germline CDR1 SNHLY, CDR2 FYNNEI. This CDR3 comprises 14 residues. CDR3 in amino acids: CASRELATAYEQYF. The CDR3 nucleotides are TGTGCCAGCAGGGAGCTAGCGACAGCCTACGAGCAGTACTTC.

This clone was counted only a few times. The chain uses TRBV5-5 and TRBJ1-2; possible D gene TRBD1, 6 bases. The CDR3 runs to 14 residues. Trimming removed 4 bases from V and 7 bases from J, with 17 bases in between. Germline lookup yields CDR1 SGHKS and CDR2 YYEKEE (reference sequence). This chain's CDR3 is CASSRTGGAIGYTF. The CDR3 DNA sequence: TGTGCCAGCAGCCGGACGGGGGGCGCAATTGGCTACACCTTC. Looking up the rest from reference TRBV5-5 and TRBJ1-2 gives the full variable domain: DAGVTQSPTHLIKTRGQQVTLRCSPISGHKSVSWYQQVLGQGPQFIFQYYEKEERGRGNFPDRFSARQFPNYSSELNVNALLLGDSALYLCASSRTGGAIGYTFGSGTRLTVV.

The table lists this clone with a few counts. The J gene is TRBJ1-2, the V gene TRBV2; a weak D match, TRBD1 (6 bases). The CDR3 runs to 15 residues. V lost 3 bases and J lost 4, with 15 bases in between. Per the germline V gene, CDR1 is SNHLY and CDR2 is FYNNEI. As DNA, the CDR3 is TGTGCCAGCAGTGAGTCTAAGGACAGTATCTATGGCTACACCTTC. Its protein product is CASSESKDSIYGYTF.

A few counts support this clone. The chain recombines TRBV7-2 with TRBJ1-5; 7 bases align to TRBD1. Trimming took 2 bases from V and 7 from J; bases not matched to a gene: 5. The length of the CDR3 is 14 residues. Germline CDR1 SGHTA, CDR2 FQGNSA. CDR3 region: CASSLKGAGQPQHF. CDR3 coding DNA: TGTGCCAGCAGCTTAAAGGGGGCCGGGCAGCCCCAGCATTTT.